These 9 T cell receptor beta chains share one sample of origin, sequenced in a study of T cell responses to AZD1222 COVID-19 vaccine. The assay was immunoSEQ multiplex PCR, and TCRdb's table has in-frame clones only and misses some. The sample has about 170,000 clones, more than 90% seen once; the top ten hold around 2.6%. The specimen comprised peripheral blood, sampled on day 0 of AZD1222 vaccination. The origin of the receptors is an adult in good health.

The CDR3: CASSPVGGRDYEQYF. The CDR3 nucleotides are TGTGCCAGCAGTCCCGTGGGGGGGAGAGATTACGAGCAGTACTTC. The chain recombines TRBV28 with TRBJ2-7; 7 nucleotides align to TRBD2. This CDR3 contains 15 residues. CDR1 is MDHEN and CDR2 is SYDVKM in the germline V gene. V lost 5 bases to trimming and J lost 4 bases; unmatched junction nucleotides: 11. Full variable domain (missing parts from reference TRBV28 and TRBJ2-7): DVKVTQSSRYLVKRTGEKVFLECVQDMDHENMFWYRQDPGLGLRLIYFSYDVKMKEKGDIPEGYSVSREKKERFSLILESASTNQTSMYLCASSPVGGRDYEQYFGPGTRLTVT.

This chain uses TRBV30 with TRBJ1-5; 11 nucleotides line up with TRBD1. Germline CDR1 is GTSNPN and CDR2 is SVGIG (reference sequence). The CDR3 runs to 14 residues. V dropped 5 bases and J dropped 5; count of bases not matched to a gene: 5. This chain's CDR3 is CAWGQGAIDQPQHF. CDR3 DNA: TGTGCCTGGGGACAGGGGGCGATCGATCAGCCCCAGCATTTT. Looking up the rest from reference TRBV30 and TRBJ1-5 gives the full variable domain: SQTIHQWPATLVQPVGSPLSLECTVEGTSNPNLYWYRQAAGRGLQLLFYSVGIGQISSEVPQNLSASRPQDRQFILSSKKLLLSDSGFYLCAWGQGAIDQPQHFGDGTRLSIL.

V gene TRBV5-6 combines with J gene TRBJ1-1, with D tentatively TRBD1 (5 bases). This CDR3 has 15 residues. V gave up 3 bases and J gave up 1 base, with 13 bases separating them. Germline V gives CDR1 SGHDT, CDR2 YYEEEE. The CDR3 spells CASSWGYWGNTEAFF. CDR3 bases: TGTGCCAGCAGCTGGGGGTATTGGGGGAACACTGAAGCTTTCTTT.

The chain uses TRBV7-8 and TRBJ2-3; D is perhaps TRBD2 (6 bases). Germline CDR1 and CDR2: SGHVS and FQNEAQ. The germline V and J ends were trimmed by 5 bases and 2 bases, with 17 bases remaining between them. The CDR3 runs to 16 residues. CDR3 sequence (DNA): TGTGCCAGCAGCCTGGGACTCGTAGATTTCACAGATACGCAGTATTTT. Protein product: CASSLGLVDFTDTQYF.

The CDR3 reads CASVGVNTEAFF. The CDR3 DNA is TGTGCCAGCGTAGGAGTGAACACTGAAGCTTTCTTT. V is TRBV6-5 and J is TRBJ1-1, with D hard to call. CDR3 size: 12 residues. CDR1 is MNHEY, CDR2 SVGAGI, per germline. V shed 8 bases and J shed 0 bases, with 7 bases lying between them.

The gene calls are TRBV5-1 and TRBJ1-1, with a tentative D call TRBD1 (5 bases). This CDR3 has 16 amino acids. Trimming removed 3 bases from V and 2 bases from J, with 17 bases in between. Per germline, CDR1 SGHRS and CDR2 YFSETQ. The CDR3 spells CASSWGPRVDNTEAFF. CDR3 nucleotide sequence: TGCGCCAGCAGCTGGGGCCCCAGGGTTGATAACACTGAAGCTTTCTTT.

The chain is built from TRBV30 and TRBJ2-7, with D perhaps being TRBD1 or TRBD2 (5 bases each). This CDR3 is built from 12 residues. CDR1 is GTSNPN, CDR2 SVGIG, per germline (reference sequence). With 5 bases removed from V and 3 bases from J, the gap between germline ends came to 11 bases. The CDR3 DNA follows: TGTGCCTGGGCCCGGGACCTCTACGAGCAGTACTTC. Its translation: CAWARDLYEQYF.

The rearrangement links TRBV2 to TRBJ2-1; 9 bases fit TRBD1. Germline-derived CDR1 and CDR2 are SNHLY and FYNNEI. This CDR3 comprises 15 residues. V gave up 6 bases and J gave up 5 bases; unmatched junction bases: 8. The CDR3 protein is CASRPGTGPDNEQFF. The CDR3 DNA is TGTGCCAGCAGACCAGGGACAGGGCCGGACAATGAGCAGTTCTTC.

The gene calls are TRBV13 and TRBJ2-7; D may be TRBD1 or TRBD2 (5 bases each). Germline loops: CDR1 PRHDT, CDR2 FYEKMQ (reference sequence). This CDR3 comprises 15 residues. V lost 4 bases and J lost 0, with 13 bases in between. As DNA, the CDR3 is TGTGCCAGCAGCTCCAGGGACGTAAGCTCCTACGAGCAGTACTTC. Protein sequence: CASSSRDVSSYEQYF.